Presented here are 15 T cell receptor beta chains from one specimen sequenced in a study of shared clonotypes between healthy human individuals. Repertoires were generated with immunoSEQ multiplex PCR, while TCRdb's copy carries only in-frame clones and drops some. The sample lists about 2.4 million clones, approximately 92% occurring once. The sample taken for sequencing was naive CD4+ T cells sorted from blood. As to subset: CD45RA+ positively selected. These receptors were collected from a man younger than 30 in good health.

The chain carries TRBV11-3 and TRBJ2-1, with TRBD2 matching over 7 bases. Germline CDR1 SGHNT, CDR2 YENEEA. The CDR3 consists of 14 residues. The V and J ends lost 1 base and 8 bases, in that order; junction bases with no gene match: 5. The CDR3 DNA reads as TGTGCCAGCAGCTTAGGGGATCTAGCGGATGAGCAGTTCTTC. Translated, it gives CASSLGDLADEQFF.

The V gene is TRBV19, the J gene TRBJ2-4; D may correspond to TRBD1 or TRBD2 (6 bases each). Germline CDR1 and CDR2: LNHDA and SQIVND (reference sequence). This CDR3 spans 18 amino acids. Trimming stripped 0 bases from V and 3 bases from J, with 18 bases between. The CDR3 loop reads CASSIDWSRGGDKNIQYF. The DNA for the CDR3 is TGTGCCAGTAGTATAGATTGGAGCAGGGGAGGAGACAAAAACATTCAGTACTTC.

This sequence joins TRBV28 and TRBJ1-2, with D maybe TRBD1 (5 bases). CDR3 size: 15 residues. The V end lost 4 bases, the J end lost 2 bases, and 14 bases lay between the germline ends. Germline loops: CDR1 MDHEN, CDR2 SYDVKM. The chain's CDR3 is CASSSPPTENYGYTF. The CDR3 DNA follows: TGTGCCAGCAGTTCTCCTCCGACAGAAAACTATGGCTACACCTTC.

J is TRBJ2-3 and V is TRBV19; possibly TRBD2 for D (5 bases). The CDR3 is 16 amino acids. Trimming stripped 1 base from V and 2 bases from J, with 13 bases between. The germline V gene has CDR1 LNHDA and CDR2 SQIVND (reference sequence). CDR3 coding DNA: TGTGCCAGTAGTATAGGGGTCGCGGGTCTCACAGATACGCAGTATTTT. Its translation: CASSIGVAGLTDTQYF.

This clone has only a few counts. Other DNA sequences in the same sample also yield this CDR3. This rearrangement joins TRBV10-3 to TRBJ1-4; D call uncertain. CDR1 and CDR2 (germline): ENHRY, SYGVKD. The V end lost 3 bases, the J end lost 2 bases, and 7 bases lay between the germline ends. CDR3 length equals 14 residues. CDR3 sequence reads: CAISEGGTNEKLFF. In nucleotides, the CDR3 is TGTGCCATCAGTGAAGGAGGGACTAATGAAAAACTGTTTTTT.

On this clone itself: Other nucleotide sequences in the sample specify the same CDR3. The rearrangement joins TRBV5-1 to TRBJ1-2; possibly TRBD1 for D (5 bases). The germline V and J ends were trimmed by 2 bases and 2 bases, with 7 bases remaining between them. Germline V gene lookup returns CDR1 SGHRS and CDR2 YFSETQ. This CDR3 comprises 13 residues. The CDR3 DNA sequence: TGCGCCAGCAGCTTACAGGAAAACTATGGCTACACCTTC. Encoded protein: CASSLQENYGYTF.

The rearrangement links TRBV4-3 to TRBJ1-1, with 11 bases that match TRBD1. The ends lost 1 base at V and 6 bases at J; junction bases unmatched: 10. The CDR3 is 17 residues long. Germline assignment: CDR1 LGHNA and CDR2 YSLEER. This chain's CDR3 is CASSQAGTGGGIAEAFF. The CDR3 DNA reads as TGCGCCAGCAGCCAAGCCGGGACAGGGGGTGGGATCGCTGAAGCTTTCTTT.

The V call is TRBV2, the J call TRBJ2-1; 9 nucleotides agree with TRBD2. V shed 4 bases and J 5 bases; nucleotides not matched to a gene: 3. Germline V lookup: CDR1 SNHLY, CDR2 FYNNEI. The CDR3 loop spans 14 amino acids. The CDR3 loop reads CASSGLAVHNEQFF. The CDR3 DNA sequence: TGTGCCAGCAGTGGACTAGCGGTTCACAATGAGCAGTTCTTC. Supplemented by reference TRBV2 and TRBJ2-1, the full variable domain reads EPEVTQTPSHQVTQMGQEVILRCVPISNHLYFYWYRQILGQKVEFLVSFYNNEISEKSEIFDDQFSVERPDGSNFTLKIRSTKLEDSAMYFCASSGLAVHNEQFFGPGTRLTVL.

This chain joins TRBV19 and TRBJ1-5, with D perhaps matching TRBD1 (5 bases). Between the trimmed V and J ends, which lost 6 bases and 7 bases, there was a span of 10 bases. There are 12 residues in the CDR3. Germline lookup yields CDR1 LNHDA and CDR2 SQIVND (reference sequence). CDR3 DNA sequence: TGTGCCAGTAGAAAGGAGGGGCAGCCCCAGCATTTT. This encodes CASRKEGQPQHF.

This chain uses TRBV4-1 with TRBJ2-5; D is unclear. Deletions cut 3 bases from V and 9 bases from J, with 20 bases between. The CDR3 has 15 residues. Germline V gene sequence: CDR1 MGHRA, CDR2 YSYEKL. The CDR3 loop is CASSHAAGARVAQYF. The CDR3 DNA follows: TGCGCCAGCAGCCACGCCGCAGGAGCCCGGGTGGCCCAGTACTTC.

The rearrangement uses TRBV2 and TRBJ2-3; D possibly matches TRBD1 or TRBD2 (5 bases each). In germline, CDR1 is SNHLY, CDR2 FYNNEI. V shed 9 bases and J shed 0 bases, with 16 bases lying between them. This CDR3 region has 15 residues. The CDR3 coding sequence is TGTGCCAGTTCGGGGCAGGGCCTTAGCACAGATACGCAGTATTTT. Amino acids: CASSGQGLSTDTQYF.

This rearrangement joins TRBV30 to TRBJ2-4, with 11 positions matching TRBD1. Per germline, CDR1 GTSNPN and CDR2 SVGIG (reference sequence). This CDR3 is 16 amino acids long. V lost 1 base, J lost 2 bases, and 4 bases stayed unmatched. The CDR3: CAWSARDRGSKNIQYF. Written as DNA, the CDR3 is TGTGCCTGGAGTGCTCGGGACAGGGGGTCCAAAAACATTCAGTACTTC. Full variable domain (remainder filled in from reference TRBV30 and TRBJ2-4): SQTIHQWPATLVQPVGSPLSLECTVEGTSNPNLYWYRQAAGRGLQLLFYSVGIGQISSEVPQNLSASRPQDRQFILSSKKLLLSDSGFYLCAWSARDRGSKNIQYFGAGTRLSVL.

The rearrangement uses TRBV27 and TRBJ2-2, with TRBD2 matching over 8 bases. V was pared by 2 bases and J by 5 bases, with 4 bases of the junction left unmatched. This CDR3 comprises 15 residues. Germline V CDR1 and CDR2: MNHEY, SMNVEV (reference sequence). Here the CDR3 DNA reads TGTGCCAGCAGTTTAGCGGGGGGAAGAACCGGGGAGCTGTTTTTT. Protein product: CASSLAGGRTGELFF.

About this clone: Additional DNA sequences in this sample encode the identical CDR3. The chain uses TRBV28 and TRBJ1-2, with 9 bases that match TRBD1. Germline values: CDR1 MDHEN, CDR2 SYDVKM. With V trimmed by 3 bases and J by 2 bases, 4 bases remained unmatched. This CDR3 contains 15 residues. The CDR3 DNA reads as TGTGCCAGCAGTTTCGGGGACAGGGCAAACTATGGCTACACCTTC. This codes for CASSFGDRANYGYTF.

V and J are TRBV6-5 and TRBJ2-3, with 7 bases matching TRBD1. Germline assignment: CDR1 MNHEY and CDR2 SVGAGI. Trimming removed 5 bases from V and 2 bases from J; junction bases left unmatched: 7. This CDR3 has 15 amino acids. The CDR3 reads CASSRTGEITDTQYF. In DNA form, the CDR3 reads TGTGCCAGCAGTCGTACAGGGGAGATCACAGATACGCAGTATTTT.